This entry describes one T cell receptor beta chain. This record comes from a study of T cells in narcolepsy. Sequencing used immunoSEQ multiplex PCR; TCRdb keeps in-frame clones, though not all of them. The sample consists of under 35,000 clones, over 80% of them appearing once. With 4 bases clipped from V and 2 bases from J, the junction kept 4 bases outside the gene matches. Germline CDR1 and CDR2: SGHDT and YYEEEE. The CDR3 runs to 15 residues. The specimen was CD45RA- memory CD4+ T cells from PBMCs. J is TRBJ1-4 and V is TRBV5-6, with 8 positions matching TRBD1. This TCR was recovered from a human donor with narcolepsy. CDR3: CASSTAGGTNEKLFF. As DNA, the CDR3 is TGTGCCAGCAGCACGGCAGGGGGCACTAATGAAAAACTGTTTTTT.